The clone carrying this T cell receptor (beta chain) occurred many times. The data stem from a study of T cells in Graves' hyperthyroidism and ophthalmopathy. This CDR3 has 11 residues. V shed 6 bases and J shed 6 bases, with 5 bases lying between them. The CDR3 regions of TCR beta were amplified from RNA transcripts. The primer set for the first-round RT-PCR of the TCR CDR3 was HTBI. TCRdb reprocessed the multiplex PCR reads with MiXCR, giving one entry per CDR3 protein. The table lists more than 550,000 distinct CDR3 sequences, 17% of them singletons. Specimen: blood. This chain connects TRBV12-3 or TRBV12-4 to TRBJ2-2, with unresolved D. The sequence derives from a man in his forties or fifties with Graves' hyperthyroidism. The DNA for the CDR3 is TGTGCCAGCAGCCCTCCCGGGGAGCTGTTTTTT. This codes for CASSPPGELFF.